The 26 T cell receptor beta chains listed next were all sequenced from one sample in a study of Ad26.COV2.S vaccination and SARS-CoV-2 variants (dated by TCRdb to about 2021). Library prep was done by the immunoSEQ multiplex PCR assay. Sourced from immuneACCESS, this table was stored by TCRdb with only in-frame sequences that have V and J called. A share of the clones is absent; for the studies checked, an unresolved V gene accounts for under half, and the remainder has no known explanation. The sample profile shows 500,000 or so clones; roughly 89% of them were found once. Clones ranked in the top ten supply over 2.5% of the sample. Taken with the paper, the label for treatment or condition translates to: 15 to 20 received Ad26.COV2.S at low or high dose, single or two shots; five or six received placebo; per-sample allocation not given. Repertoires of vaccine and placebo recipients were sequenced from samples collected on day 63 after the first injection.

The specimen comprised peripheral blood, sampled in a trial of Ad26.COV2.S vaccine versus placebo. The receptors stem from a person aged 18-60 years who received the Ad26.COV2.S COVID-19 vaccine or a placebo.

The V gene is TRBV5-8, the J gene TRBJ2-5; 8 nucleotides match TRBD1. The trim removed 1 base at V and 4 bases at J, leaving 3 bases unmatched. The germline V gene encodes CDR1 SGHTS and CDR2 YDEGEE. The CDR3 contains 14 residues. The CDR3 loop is CASSLITGGETQYF. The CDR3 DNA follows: TGTGCCAGCAGCTTGATCACAGGGGGAGAGACCCAGTACTTC.

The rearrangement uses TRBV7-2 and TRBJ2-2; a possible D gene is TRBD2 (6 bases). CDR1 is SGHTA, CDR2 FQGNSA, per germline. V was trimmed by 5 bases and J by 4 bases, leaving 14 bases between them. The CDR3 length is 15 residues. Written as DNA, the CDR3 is TGTGCCAGCAGCCCTTGGCGGGGACGCACCGGGGAGCTGTTTTTT. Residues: CASSPWRGRTGELFF.

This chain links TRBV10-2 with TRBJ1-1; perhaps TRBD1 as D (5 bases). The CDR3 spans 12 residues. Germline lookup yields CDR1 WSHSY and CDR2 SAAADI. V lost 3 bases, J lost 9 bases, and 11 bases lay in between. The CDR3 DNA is TGCGCCAGCAGTGACCCCGGGACCAAAGCTTTCTTT. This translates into CASSDPGTKAFF.

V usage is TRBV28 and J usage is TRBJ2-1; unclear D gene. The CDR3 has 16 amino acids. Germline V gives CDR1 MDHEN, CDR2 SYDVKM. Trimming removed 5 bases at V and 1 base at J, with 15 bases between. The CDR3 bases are TGTGCCAGCAGTGGCCAAGGTCTCGGATCCTACAATGAGCAGTTCTTC. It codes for CASSGQGLGSYNEQFF.

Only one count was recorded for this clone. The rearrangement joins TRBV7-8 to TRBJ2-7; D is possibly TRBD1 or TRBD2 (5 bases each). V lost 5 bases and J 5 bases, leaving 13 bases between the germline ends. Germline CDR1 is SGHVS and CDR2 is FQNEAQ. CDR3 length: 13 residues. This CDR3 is CASSGGGAHEQYV. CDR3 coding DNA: TGTGCCAGCAGCGGGGGTGGAGCCCACGAGCAGTACGTC.

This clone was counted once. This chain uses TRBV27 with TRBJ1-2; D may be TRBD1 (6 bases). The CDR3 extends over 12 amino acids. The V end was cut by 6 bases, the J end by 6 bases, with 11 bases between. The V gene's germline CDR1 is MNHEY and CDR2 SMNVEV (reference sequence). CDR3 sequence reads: CASRRAGDGYTF. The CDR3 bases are TGTGCCAGCAGAAGGGCAGGGGATGGCTACACCTTC.

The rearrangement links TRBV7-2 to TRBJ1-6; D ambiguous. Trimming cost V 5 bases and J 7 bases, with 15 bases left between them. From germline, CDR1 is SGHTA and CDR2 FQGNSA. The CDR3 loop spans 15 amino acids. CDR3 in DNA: TGTGCCAGCAGCCTCGACTTTACTTCCAATTCACCCCTCCACTTT. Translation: CASSLDFTSNSPLHF.

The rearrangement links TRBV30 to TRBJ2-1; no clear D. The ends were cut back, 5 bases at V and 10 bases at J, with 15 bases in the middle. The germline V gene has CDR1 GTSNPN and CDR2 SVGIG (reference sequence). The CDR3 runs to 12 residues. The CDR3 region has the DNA TGTGCCTGGGGGATTCGGCCCAGGGAGCAGTTCTTC. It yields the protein CAWGIRPREQFF. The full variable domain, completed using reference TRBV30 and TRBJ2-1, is SQTIHQWPATLVQPVGSPLSLECTVEGTSNPNLYWYRQAAGRGLQLLFYSVGIGQISSEVPQNLSASRPQDRQFILSSKKLLLSDSGFYLCAWGIRPREQFFGPGTRLTVL.

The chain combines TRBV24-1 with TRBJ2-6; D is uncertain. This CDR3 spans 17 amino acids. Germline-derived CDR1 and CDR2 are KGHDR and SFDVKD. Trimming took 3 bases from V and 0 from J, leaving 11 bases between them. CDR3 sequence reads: CATSDTPVSSGANVLTF. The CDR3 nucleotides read TGTGCCACCAGTGATACCCCCGTAAGCTCTGGGGCCAACGTCCTGACTTTC.

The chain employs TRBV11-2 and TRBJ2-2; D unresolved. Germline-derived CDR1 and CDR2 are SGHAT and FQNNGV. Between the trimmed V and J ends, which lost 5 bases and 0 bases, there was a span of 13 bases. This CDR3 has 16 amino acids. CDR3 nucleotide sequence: TGTGCCAGCAGCCCCCGGGTCAGGTCGAACACCGGGGAGCTGTTTTTT. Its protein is CASSPRVRSNTGELFF.

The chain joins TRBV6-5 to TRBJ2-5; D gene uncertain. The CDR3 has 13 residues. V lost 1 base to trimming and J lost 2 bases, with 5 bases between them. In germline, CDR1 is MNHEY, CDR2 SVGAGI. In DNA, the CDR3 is TGTGCCAGCAGTTACTACCGACAAGAGACCCAGTACTTC. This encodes CASSYYRQETQYF.

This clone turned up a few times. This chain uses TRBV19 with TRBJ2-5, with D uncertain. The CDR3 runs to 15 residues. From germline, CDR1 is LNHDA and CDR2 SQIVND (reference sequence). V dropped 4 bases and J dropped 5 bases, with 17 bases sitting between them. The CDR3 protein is CASSKSAVIGETQYF. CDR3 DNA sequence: TGTGCCAGTAGTAAATCCGCGGTCATTGGGGAGACCCAGTACTTC.

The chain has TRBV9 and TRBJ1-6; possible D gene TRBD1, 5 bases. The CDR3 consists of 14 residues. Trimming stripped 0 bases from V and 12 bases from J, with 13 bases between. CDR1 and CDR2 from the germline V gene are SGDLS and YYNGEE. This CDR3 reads CASSVVAGRGPLHF. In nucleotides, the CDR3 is TGTGCCAGCAGCGTAGTGGCAGGGAGAGGACCCCTCCACTTT.

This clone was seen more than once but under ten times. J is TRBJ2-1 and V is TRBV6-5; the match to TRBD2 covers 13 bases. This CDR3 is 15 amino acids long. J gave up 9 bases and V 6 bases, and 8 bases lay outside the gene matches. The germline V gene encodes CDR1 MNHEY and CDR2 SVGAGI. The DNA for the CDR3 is TGTGCCAGCAGCTTAGGACTAGCGGGAGCGGGTGAGCAGTTCTTC. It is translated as CASSLGLAGAGEQFF.

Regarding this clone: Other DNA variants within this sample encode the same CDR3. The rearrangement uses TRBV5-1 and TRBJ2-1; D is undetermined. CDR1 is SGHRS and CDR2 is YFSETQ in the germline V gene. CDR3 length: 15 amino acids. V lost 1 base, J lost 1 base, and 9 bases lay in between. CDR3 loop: CASSLIGGSYNEQFF. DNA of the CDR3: TGCGCCAGCAGCTTGATTGGCGGATCCTACAATGAGCAGTTCTTC.

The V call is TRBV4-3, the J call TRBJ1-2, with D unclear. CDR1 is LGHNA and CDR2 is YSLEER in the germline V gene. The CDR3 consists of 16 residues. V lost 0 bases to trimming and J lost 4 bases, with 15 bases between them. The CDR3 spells CASSQDTQVRAYGYTF. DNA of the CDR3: TGCGCCAGCAGCCAAGATACCCAGGTTCGTGCCTATGGCTACACCTTC.

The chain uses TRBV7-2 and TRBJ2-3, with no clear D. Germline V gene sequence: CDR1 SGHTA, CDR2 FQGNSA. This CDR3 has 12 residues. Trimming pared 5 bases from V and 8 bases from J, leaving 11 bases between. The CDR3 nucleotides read TGTGCCAGCAGCGAGCTGTCGGGTACGCAGTATTTT. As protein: CASSELSGTQYF.

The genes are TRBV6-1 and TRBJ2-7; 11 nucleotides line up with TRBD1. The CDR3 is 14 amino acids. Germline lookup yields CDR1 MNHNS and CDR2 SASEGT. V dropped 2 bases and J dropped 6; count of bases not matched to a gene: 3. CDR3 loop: CASSEWTGGGEQYF. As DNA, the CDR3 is TGTGCCAGCAGTGAATGGACAGGGGGCGGCGAGCAGTACTTC.

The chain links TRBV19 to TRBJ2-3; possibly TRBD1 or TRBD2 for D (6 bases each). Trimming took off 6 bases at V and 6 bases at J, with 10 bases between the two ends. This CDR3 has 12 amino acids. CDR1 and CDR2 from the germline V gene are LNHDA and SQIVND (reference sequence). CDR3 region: CASRRGGDTQYF. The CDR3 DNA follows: TGTGCCAGTAGAAGAGGGGGGGATACGCAGTATTTT.

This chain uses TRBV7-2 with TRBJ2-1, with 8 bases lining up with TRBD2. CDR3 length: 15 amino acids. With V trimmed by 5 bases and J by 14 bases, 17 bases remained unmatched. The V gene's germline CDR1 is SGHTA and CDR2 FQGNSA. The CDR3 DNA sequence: TGTGCCAGCAGCCCCGGCGGGGGGCGGGCCTCGGAGGAGTTCTTC. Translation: CASSPGGGRASEEFF.

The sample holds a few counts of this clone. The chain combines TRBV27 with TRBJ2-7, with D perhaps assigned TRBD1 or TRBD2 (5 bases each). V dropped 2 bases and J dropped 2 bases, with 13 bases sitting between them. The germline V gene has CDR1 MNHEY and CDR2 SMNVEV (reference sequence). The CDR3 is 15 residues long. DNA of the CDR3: TGTGCCAGCAGTTTAGCGGGCCGGGGCACCTACGAGCAGTACGTC. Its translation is CASSLAGRGTYEQYV.

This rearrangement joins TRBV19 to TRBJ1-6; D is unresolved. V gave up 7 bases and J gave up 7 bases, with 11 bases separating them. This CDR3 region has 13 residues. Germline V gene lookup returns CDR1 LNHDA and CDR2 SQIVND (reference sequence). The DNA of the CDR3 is TGTGCCAGTAAAGGAAGTAGAAATTCACCCCTCCACTTT. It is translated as CASKGSRNSPLHF.

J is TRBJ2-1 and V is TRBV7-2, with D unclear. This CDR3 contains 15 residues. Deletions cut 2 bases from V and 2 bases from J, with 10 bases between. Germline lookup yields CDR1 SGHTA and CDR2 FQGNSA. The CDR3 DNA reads TGTGCCAGCAGCTTACTCGGGCCGACCTACAATGAGCAGTTCTTC. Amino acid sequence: CASSLLGPTYNEQFF.

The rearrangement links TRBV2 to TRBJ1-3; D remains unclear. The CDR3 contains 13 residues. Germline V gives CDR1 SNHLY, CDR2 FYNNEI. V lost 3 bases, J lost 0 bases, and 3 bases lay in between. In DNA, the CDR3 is TGTGCCAGCAGTGACACCTCTGGAAACACCATATATTTT. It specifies CASSDTSGNTIYF.

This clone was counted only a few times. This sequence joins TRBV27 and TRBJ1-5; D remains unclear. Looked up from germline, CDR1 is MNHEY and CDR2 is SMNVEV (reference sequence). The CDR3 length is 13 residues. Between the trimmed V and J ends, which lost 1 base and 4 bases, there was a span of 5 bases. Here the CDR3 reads CASSLFLNQPQHF. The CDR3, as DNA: TGTGCCAGCAGTTTATTCCTTAATCAGCCCCAGCATTTT.

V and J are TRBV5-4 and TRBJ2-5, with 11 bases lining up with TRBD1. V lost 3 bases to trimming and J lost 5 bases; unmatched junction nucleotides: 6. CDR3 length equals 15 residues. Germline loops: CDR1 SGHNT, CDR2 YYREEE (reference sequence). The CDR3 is CASSWDRGIFETQYF. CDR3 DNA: TGTGCCAGCAGCTGGGACAGGGGGATCTTTGAGACCCAGTACTTC. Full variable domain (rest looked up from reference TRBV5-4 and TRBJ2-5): ETGVTQSPTHLIKTRGQQVTLRCSSQSGHNTVSWYQQALGQGPQFIFQYYREEENGRGNFPPRFSGLQFPNYSSELNVNALELDDSALYLCASSWDRGIFETQYFGPGTRLLVL.